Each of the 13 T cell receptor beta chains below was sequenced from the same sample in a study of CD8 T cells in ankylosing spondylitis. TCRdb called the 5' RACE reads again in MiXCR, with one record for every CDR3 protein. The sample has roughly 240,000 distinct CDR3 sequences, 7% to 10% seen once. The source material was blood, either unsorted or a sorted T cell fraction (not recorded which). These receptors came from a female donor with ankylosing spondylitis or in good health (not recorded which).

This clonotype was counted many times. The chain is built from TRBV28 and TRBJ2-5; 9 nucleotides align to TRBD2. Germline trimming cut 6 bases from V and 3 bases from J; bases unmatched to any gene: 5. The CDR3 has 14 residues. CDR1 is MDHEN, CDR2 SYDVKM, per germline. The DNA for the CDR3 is TGTGCCAGCAGCTTAGCGGGAGCGGAAGAGACCCAGTACTTC. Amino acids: CASSLAGAEETQYF.

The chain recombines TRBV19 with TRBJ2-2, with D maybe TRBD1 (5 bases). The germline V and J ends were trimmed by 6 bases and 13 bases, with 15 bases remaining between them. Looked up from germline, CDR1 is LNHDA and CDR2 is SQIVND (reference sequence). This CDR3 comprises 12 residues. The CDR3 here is CASSADTRGLFF. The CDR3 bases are TGTGCCAGTAGCGCGGACACCCGAGGGCTGTTTTTT.

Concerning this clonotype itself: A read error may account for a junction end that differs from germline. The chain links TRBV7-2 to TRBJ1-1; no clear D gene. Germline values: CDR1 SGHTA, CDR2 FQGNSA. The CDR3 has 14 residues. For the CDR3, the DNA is TGTGCCGGCAGCGTCAGTACGCGAGACACTGAAGCTTTCTTT. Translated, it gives CAGSVSTRDTEAFF.

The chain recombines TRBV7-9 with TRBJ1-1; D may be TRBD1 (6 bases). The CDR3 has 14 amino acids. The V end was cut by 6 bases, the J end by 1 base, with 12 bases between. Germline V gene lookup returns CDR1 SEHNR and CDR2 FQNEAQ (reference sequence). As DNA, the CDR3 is TGTGCCAGCAGACCTCGACAGGCGAACACTGAAGCTTTCTTT. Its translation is CASRPRQANTEAFF.

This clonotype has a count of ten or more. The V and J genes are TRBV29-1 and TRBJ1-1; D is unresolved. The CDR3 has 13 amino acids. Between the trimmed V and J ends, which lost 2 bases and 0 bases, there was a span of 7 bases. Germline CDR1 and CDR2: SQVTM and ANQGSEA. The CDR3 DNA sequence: TGCAGCGTTGAATCGGGCATGAACACTGAAGCTTTCTTT. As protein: CSVESGMNTEAFF.

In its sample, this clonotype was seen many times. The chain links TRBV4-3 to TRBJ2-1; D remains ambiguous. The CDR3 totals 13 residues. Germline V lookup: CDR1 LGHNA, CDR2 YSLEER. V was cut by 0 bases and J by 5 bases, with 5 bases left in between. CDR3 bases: TGCGCCAGCAGCCAAGAGGGCAACAATGAGCAGTTCTTC. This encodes CASSQEGNNEQFF.

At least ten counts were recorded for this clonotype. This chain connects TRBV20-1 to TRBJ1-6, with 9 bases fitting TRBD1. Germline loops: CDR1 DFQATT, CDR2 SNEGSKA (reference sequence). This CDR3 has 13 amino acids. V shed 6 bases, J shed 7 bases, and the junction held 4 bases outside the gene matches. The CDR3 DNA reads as TGCAGTGCCGAACAGGGGGCAAATTCACCCCTCCACTTT. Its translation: CSAEQGANSPLHF.

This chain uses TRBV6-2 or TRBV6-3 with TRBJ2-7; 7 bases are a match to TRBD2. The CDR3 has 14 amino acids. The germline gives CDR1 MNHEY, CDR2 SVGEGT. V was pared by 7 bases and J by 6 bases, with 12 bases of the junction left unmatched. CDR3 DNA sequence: TGTGCCAGCACCATAGGAGGCGGGAGAATCGAGCAGTACTTC. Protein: CASTIGGGRIEQYF.

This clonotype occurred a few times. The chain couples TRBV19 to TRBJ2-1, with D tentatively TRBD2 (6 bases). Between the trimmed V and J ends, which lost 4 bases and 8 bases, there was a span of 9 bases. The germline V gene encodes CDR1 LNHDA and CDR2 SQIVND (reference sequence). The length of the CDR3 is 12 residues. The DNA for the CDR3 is TGTGCCAGTAGTAGGGGGGTTGATGAGCAGTTCTTC. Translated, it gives CASSRGVDEQFF.

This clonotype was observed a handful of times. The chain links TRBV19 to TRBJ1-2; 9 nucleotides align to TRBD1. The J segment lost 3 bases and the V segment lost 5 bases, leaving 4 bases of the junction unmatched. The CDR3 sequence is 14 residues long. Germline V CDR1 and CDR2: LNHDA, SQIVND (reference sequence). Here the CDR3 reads CASSRTGAHYGYTF. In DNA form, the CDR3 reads TGTGCCAGTAGTCGGACAGGGGCCCACTATGGCTACACCTTC.

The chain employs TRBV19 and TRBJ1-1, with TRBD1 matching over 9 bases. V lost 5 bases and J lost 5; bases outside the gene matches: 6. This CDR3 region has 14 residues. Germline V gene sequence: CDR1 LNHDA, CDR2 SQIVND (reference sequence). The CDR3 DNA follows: TGTGCCAGTAGTGCAGACAGGGGGAGGACTGAAGCTTTCTTT. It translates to CASSADRGRTEAFF. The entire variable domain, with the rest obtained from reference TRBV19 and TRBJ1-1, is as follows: DGGITQSPKYLFRKEGQNVTLSCEQNLNHDAMYWYRQDPGQGLRLIYYSQIVNDFQKGDIAEGYSVSREKKESFPLTVTSAQKNPTAFYLCASSADRGRTEAFFGQGTRLTVV.

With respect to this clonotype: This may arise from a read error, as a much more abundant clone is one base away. The CDR3 bases are TGTACCAGCAGCTCCCGAGCTGGTCTAGCGGTGAACACCGGGGAGCTGTTTTTT. Its protein product is CTSSSRAGLAVNTGELFF. The V call is TRBV12-3 or TRBV12-4, the J call TRBJ2-2; 7 bases align to TRBD2. The CDR3 runs 18 residues.

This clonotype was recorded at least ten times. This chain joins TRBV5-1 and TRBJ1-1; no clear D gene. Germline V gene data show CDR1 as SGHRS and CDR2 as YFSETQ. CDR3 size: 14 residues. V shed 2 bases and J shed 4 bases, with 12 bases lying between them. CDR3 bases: TGCGCCAGCAGCTTAGGCGTCGGCGGCACTGAAGCTTTCTTT. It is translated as CASSLGVGGTEAFF. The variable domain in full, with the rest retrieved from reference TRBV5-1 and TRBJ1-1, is KAGVTQTPRYLIKTRGQQVTLSCSPISGHRSVSWYQQTPGQGLQFLFEYFSETQRNKGNFPGRFSGRQFSNSRSEMNVSTLELGDSALYLCASSLGVGGTEAFFGQGTRLTVV.